This is a list of T cell receptor beta chains from one sample in a study of siplizumab effects on memory and regulatory T cells. Only in-frame clones appear in the TCRdb table, and some are missing; sequencing was by immunoSEQ multiplex PCR. The top ten hold over 1.5% of the sample, which has about 69,000 clones, approximately 88% seen once. The specimen was Tregs sorted from blood. The receptors derive from a human donor in good health. Both conserved end residues are part of each CDR3. The D gene is left open where the match is weak. Size is stated for part of the rows, as once, few or many counts, or as a class when the clone is expanded.

CASSVGEQTQYF	TGTGCCAGCAGCGTGGGGGAACAGACCCAGTACTTC	.	TRBJ2-5	TRBV9	.
CASSGGPTGLDQPQHF	TGTGCCAGCAGCGGGGGTCCGACAGGGTTGGATCAGCCCCAGCATTTT	TRBD1	TRBJ1-5	TRBV2	.
CSANLRDGAFF	TGCAGTGCTAACTTAAGGGATGGAGCTTTCTTT	.	TRBJ1-1	TRBV20-1	.
CASSLSLGQGTGANVLTF	TGTGCCAGCAGCTTATCTCTAGGACAGGGGACCGGGGCCAACGTCCTGACTTTC	TRBD1	TRBJ2-6	TRBV13	.
CASTTTTDFGNTIYF	TGTGCCAGTACCACAACTACAGATTTTGGAAACACCATATATTTT	.	TRBJ1-3	TRBV19	.
CASSINEGFSNQPQHF	TGTGCCAGCAGCATAAACGAGGGATTCAGCAATCAGCCCCAGCATTTT	.	TRBJ1-5	TRBV7-8	once
CATTPREGVGNTIYF	TGTGCCACCACCCCACGGGAGGGAGTCGGAAACACCATATATTTT	.	TRBJ1-3	TRBV7-9	.
CASSGGTLVEKLFF	TGCGCCAGCAGCGGGGGGACGCTTGTTGAAAAACTGTTTTTT	.	TRBJ1-4	TRBV5-1	.
CASSLQGTETQYF	TGTGCCAGCAGTTTACAGGGGACAGAGACCCAGTACTTC	.	TRBJ2-5	TRBV27	.
CASSPAKHPTHEQYF	TGCGCCAGCAGCCCCGCGAAGCATCCTACCCACGAGCAGTACTTC	.	TRBJ2-7	TRBV4-3	.
CASSLDGIPYEQYF	TGTGCCAGCAGCTTAGATGGGATCCCCTACGAGCAGTACTTC	.	TRBJ2-7	TRBV7-9	.